The clone carrying this T cell receptor (beta chain) was seen once. 60 Vbeta and 13 Jbeta primers were used in PCR. Data came from immunoSEQ multiplex PCR; TCRdb stores just in-frame clones and leaves some out. The table has around 97,000 clones, roughly four fifths seen once. The data derive from a study of cytomegalovirus exposure and HLA in healthy donors. This CDR3 region has 13 residues. Trimming left V 4 bases short and J 4 bases short, with 11 bases between. Germline CDR1 SGHNT, CDR2 YYREEE (reference sequence). V is TRBV5-4 and J is TRBJ1-2, with D tentatively TRBD1 (6 bases). The clonotype was recovered from a man aged 40-55 years in good health and CMV-seropositive. Sequencing used PBMCs. The CDR3 DNA reads TGTGCCAGCAGCGTAACAGGGACCTATGGCTACACCTTC. It specifies CASSVTGTYGYTF.